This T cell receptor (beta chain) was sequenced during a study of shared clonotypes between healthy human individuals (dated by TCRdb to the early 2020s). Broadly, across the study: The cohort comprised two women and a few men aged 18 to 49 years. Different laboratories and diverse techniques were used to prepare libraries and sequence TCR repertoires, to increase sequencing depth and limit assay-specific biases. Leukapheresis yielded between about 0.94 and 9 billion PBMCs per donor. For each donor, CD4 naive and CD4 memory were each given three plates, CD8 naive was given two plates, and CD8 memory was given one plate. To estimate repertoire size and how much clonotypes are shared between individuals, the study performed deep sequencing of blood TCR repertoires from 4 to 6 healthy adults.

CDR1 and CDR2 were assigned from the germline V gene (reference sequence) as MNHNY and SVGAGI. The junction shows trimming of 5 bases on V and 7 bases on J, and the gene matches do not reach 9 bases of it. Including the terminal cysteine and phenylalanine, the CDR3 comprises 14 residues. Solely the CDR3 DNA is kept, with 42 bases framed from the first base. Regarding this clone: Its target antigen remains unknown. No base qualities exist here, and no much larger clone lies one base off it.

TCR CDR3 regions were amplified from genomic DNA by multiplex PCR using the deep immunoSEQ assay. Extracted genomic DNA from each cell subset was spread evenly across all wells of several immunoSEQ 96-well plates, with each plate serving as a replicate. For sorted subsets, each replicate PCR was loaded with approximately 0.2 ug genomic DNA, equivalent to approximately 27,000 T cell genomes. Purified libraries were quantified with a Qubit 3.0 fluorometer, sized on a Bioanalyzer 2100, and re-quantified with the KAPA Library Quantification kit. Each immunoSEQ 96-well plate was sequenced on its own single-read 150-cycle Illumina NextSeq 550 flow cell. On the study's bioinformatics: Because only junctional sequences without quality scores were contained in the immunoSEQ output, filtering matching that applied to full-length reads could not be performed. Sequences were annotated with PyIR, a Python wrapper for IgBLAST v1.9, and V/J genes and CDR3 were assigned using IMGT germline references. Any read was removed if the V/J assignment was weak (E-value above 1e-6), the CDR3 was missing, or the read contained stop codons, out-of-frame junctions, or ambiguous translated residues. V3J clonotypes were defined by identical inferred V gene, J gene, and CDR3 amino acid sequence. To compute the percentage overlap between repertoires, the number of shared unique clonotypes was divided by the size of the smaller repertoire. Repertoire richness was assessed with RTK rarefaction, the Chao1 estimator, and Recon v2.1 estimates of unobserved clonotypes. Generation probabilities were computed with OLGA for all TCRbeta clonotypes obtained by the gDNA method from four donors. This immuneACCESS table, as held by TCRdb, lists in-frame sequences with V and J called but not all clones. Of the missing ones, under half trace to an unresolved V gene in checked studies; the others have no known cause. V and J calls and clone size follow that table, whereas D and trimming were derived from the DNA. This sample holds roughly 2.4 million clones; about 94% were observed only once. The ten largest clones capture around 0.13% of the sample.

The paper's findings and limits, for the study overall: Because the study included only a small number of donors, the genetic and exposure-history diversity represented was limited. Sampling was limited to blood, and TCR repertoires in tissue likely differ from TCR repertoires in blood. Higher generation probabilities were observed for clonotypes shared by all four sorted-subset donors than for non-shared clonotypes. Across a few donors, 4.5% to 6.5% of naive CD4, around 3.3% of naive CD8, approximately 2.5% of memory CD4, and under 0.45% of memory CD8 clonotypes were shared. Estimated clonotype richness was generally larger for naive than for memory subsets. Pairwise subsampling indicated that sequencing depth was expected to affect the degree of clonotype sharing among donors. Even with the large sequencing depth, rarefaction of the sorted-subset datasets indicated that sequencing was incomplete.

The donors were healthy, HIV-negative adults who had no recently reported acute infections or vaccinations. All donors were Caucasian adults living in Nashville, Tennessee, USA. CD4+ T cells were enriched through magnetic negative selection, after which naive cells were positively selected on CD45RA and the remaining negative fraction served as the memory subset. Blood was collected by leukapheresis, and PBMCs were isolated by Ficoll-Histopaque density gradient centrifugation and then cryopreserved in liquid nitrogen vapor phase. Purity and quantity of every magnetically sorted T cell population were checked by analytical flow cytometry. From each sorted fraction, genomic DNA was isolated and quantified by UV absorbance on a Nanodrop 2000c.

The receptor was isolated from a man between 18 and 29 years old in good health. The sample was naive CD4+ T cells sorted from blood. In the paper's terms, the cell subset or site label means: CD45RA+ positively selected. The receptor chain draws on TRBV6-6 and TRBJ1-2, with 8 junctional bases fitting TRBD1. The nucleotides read TGTGCCAGCAGTACACCAGGGGGCGCGGGTGGCTACACCTTC. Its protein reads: CASSTPGGAGGYTF.